These 18 T cell receptor beta chains were all obtained from the same sample, sequenced in a study of T cell repertoires in cytomegalovirus infection. Via MiXCR, TCRdb re-called the reads, giving one row per CDR3 protein. The sample has some 600,000 distinct CDR3 sequences; 24% are singletons. Specimen: CD8+ T cells from PBMCs. Receptors were obtained from a human donor in good health (CMV status not recorded). Some clones in this sample may be carry-over from other donors' samples.

About this clonotype: A much bigger clone sits one base away, suggesting this may be a read error. CDR3 in DNA: TGTGCCAGCGGCCCCCGAAGGGAGGAAGGGCACCTGAACATTGAAGCTTTCTTT. Translation: CASGPRREEGHLNIEAFF. The V and J genes are TRBV6-5 and TRBJ1-1, with D uncertain. Germline values: CDR1 MNHEY, CDR2 SVGAGI. This CDR3 contains 18 residues.

This clonotype was detected a few times. The chain combines TRBV7-6 with TRBJ1-2; D perhaps matches TRBD1 (6 bases). The CDR3 covers 15 residues. The germline V gene encodes CDR1 SGHVS and CDR2 FNYEAQ. Trimming took off 7 bases at V and 4 bases at J, with 19 bases between the two ends. The CDR3, as DNA: TGTGCCAGCATCAACCGAGCTGAGGGGGGCTATGGCTACACCTTC. The encoded protein is CASINRAEGGYGYTF.

Turning to this clonotype: The germline gene is not matched at one end of the junction; a read error may be the cause. This chain uses TRBV4-1 with TRBJ2-1; D possibly corresponds to TRBD2 (6 bases). Germline CDR1 MGHRA, CDR2 YSYEKL. The CDR3 is 13 amino acids. The CDR3 region is CANSQAGGVGEFF. The DNA for the CDR3 is TGCGCCAACAGCCAGGCCGGAGGGGTTGGAGAGTTCTTC.

This chain links TRBV6-8 with TRBJ1-1, with D possibly matching TRBD1 (6 bases). Germline V gene data show CDR1 as MNHGY and CDR2 as SAAAGT. V was shortened by 2 bases and J by 6 bases, with 13 bases between the two germline ends. This CDR3 comprises 14 residues. As DNA, the CDR3 is TGTGCCAGCAGTTACCGAGGGGCAGGGGCTGAAGCTTTCTTT. Amino acid sequence: CASSYRGAGAEAFF.

The chain recombines TRBV6-2 or TRBV6-3 with TRBJ2-3; D ambiguous. The CDR3 has 18 residues. Germline lookup yields CDR1 MNHEY and CDR2 SVGEGT. The V and J ends lost 0 bases and 6 bases respectively, with 22 bases between them. The CDR3 nucleotides read TGTGCCAGCAGTTACTCGATTATGAGTAGTCTTGATTTTGATACGCAGTATTTT. Translated, it gives CASSYSIMSSLDFDTQYF.

This clonotype showed up many times. The chain combines TRBV7-6 with TRBJ1-1; maybe TRBD1 (5 bases). V dropped 2 bases and J dropped 7 bases, with 17 bases sitting between them. The CDR3 covers 15 residues. Germline V gene data show CDR1 as SGHVS and CDR2 as FNYEAQ. As DNA, the CDR3 is TGTGCCAGCAGCTTAACCACAGACGGGGCGGATGAAGCTTTCTTT. This encodes CASSLTTDGADEAFF.

J is TRBJ2-3 and V is TRBV20-1; D is possibly TRBD1 or TRBD2 (5 bases each). The germline gives CDR1 DFQATT, CDR2 SNEGSKA (reference sequence). Trimming stripped 0 bases from V and 2 bases from J, with 15 bases between. The CDR3 length is 16 residues. CDR3 DNA sequence: TGCAGTGCTAGAGATCATGAGGGGCGCTTCACAGATACGCAGTATTTT. Amino acid sequence: CSARDHEGRFTDTQYF.

This clonotype has more than one count but fewer than ten. CDR3 in DNA: TGTGCCAGCAGTTACACGACAGGGGGAAAGACTGAAGCTTTCTTT. This encodes CASSYTTGGKTEAFF. This rearrangement joins TRBV6-6 to TRBJ1-1; 9 positions match TRBD1. Germline V CDR1 and CDR2: MNHNY, SVGAGI (reference sequence). J gave up 5 bases and V 2 bases, and 6 bases lay outside the gene matches. The CDR3 covers 15 residues.

This clonotype has more than one count but fewer than ten. The rearrangement joins TRBV6-6 to TRBJ2-3; 7 positions match TRBD1. V shed 4 bases, J shed 2 bases, and the junction held 6 bases outside the gene matches. This CDR3 is 15 amino acids long. Germline assignment: CDR1 MNHNY and CDR2 SVGAGI (reference sequence). The CDR3 here is CASSLDRASTDTQYF. CDR3 DNA sequence: TGTGCCAGCAGTTTAGACAGGGCCTCCACAGATACGCAGTATTTT.

This chain joins TRBV7-6 and TRBJ1-1; no definite D call. V was trimmed by 3 bases and J by 6 bases, leaving 17 bases between them. Germline V gene lookup returns CDR1 SGHVS and CDR2 FNYEAQ. The CDR3 spans 15 residues. CDR3 nucleotides: TGTGCCAGCAGCTTCCGGACGGGAGCTAGACCTGAAGCTTTCTTT. It encodes CASSFRTGARPEAFF.

The genes are TRBV19 and TRBJ2-1, with D possibly matching TRBD2 (6 bases). V was shortened by 4 bases and J by 9 bases, with 13 bases between the two germline ends. Germline loops: CDR1 LNHDA, CDR2 SQIVND (reference sequence). The CDR3 runs to 13 residues. The CDR3 reads CASSTDGLFEQFF. In DNA form, the CDR3 reads TGTGCCAGTAGTACCGACGGACTATTTGAGCAGTTCTTC.

This rearrangement joins TRBV4-1 to TRBJ1-1; D call uncertain. V lost 4 bases and J lost 1, with 13 bases in between. The length of the CDR3 is 15 residues. The V gene's germline CDR1 is MGHRA and CDR2 YSYEKL. CDR3 region: CASSPLKDGNTEAFF. The CDR3 DNA reads as TGCGCCAGCAGCCCCTTGAAGGACGGGAACACTGAAGCTTTCTTT.

This clonotype appeared many times. The rearrangement joins TRBV7-9 to TRBJ1-1, with 8 bases matching TRBD1. CDR3 size: 15 residues. J lost 1 base, V lost 7 bases, and 8 bases had no gene match. The germline V gene encodes CDR1 SEHNR and CDR2 FQNEAQ (reference sequence). CDR3: CASTAAGTGNTEAFF. In DNA form, the CDR3 reads TGTGCCAGCACCGCTGCCGGGACAGGGAACACTGAAGCTTTCTTT.

This clonotype has just a few counts. The V and J genes are TRBV7-9 and TRBJ1-1, with no clear D. V was shortened by 4 bases and J by 6 bases, with 12 bases between the two germline ends. Per the germline V gene, CDR1 is SEHNR and CDR2 is FQNEAQ (reference sequence). The CDR3 extends over 13 amino acids. CDR3 in DNA: TGTGCCAGCAGCTACCCTGGAAGGGCTGAAGCTTTCTTT. It encodes CASSYPGRAEAFF.

This clonotype was counted at least ten times. V gene TRBV12-5 combines with J gene TRBJ2-5, with TRBD2 identical over 7 bases. This CDR3 is 13 amino acids long. V was pared by 8 bases and J by 5 bases, with 8 bases of the junction left unmatched. Germline CDR1 reads LGHNT; CDR2 reads FRNRAP. The DNA for the CDR3 is TGTGCTAGTCTCCGAGCGGGGATGGAGACCCAGTACTTC. Translating it yields CASLRAGMETQYF.

In this sample, this clonotype turned up many times. V gene TRBV7-2 combines with J gene TRBJ2-1; 8 bases align to TRBD2. This CDR3 has 15 amino acids. The germline gives CDR1 SGHTA, CDR2 FQGNSA. Trimming removed 8 bases from V and 8 bases from J; junction bases left unmatched: 14. The CDR3 region is CASPRGRGAGDEQFF. CDR3 bases: TGTGCCAGCCCCCGGGGGCGGGGGGCGGGCGATGAGCAGTTCTTC.

Concerning this clonotype itself: A much larger clone is a single base away; this may be a read error. The V and J genes are TRBV7-6 and TRBJ2-3; tentatively, D is TRBD1 or TRBD2 (6 bases each). V lost 1 base to trimming and J lost 6 bases, with 14 bases between them. Germline V lookup: CDR1 SGHVS, CDR2 FNYEAQ. CDR3 length equals 15 residues. This CDR3 reads CASSLVWGAADTQYF. Written as DNA, the CDR3 is TGTGCCAGCAGCTTAGTCTGGGGGGCGGCGGATACGCAGTATTTT. Full variable domain (missing parts from reference TRBV7-6 and TRBJ2-3): GAGVSQSPRYKVTKRGQDVALRCDPISGHVSLYWYRQALGQGPEFLTYFNYEAQQDKSGLPNDRFSAERPEGSISTLTIQRTEQRDSAMYRCASSLVWGAADTQYFGPGTRLTVL.

The rearrangement links TRBV7-8 to TRBJ1-4, with a weak D call TRBD1 (6 bases). The CDR3 contains 15 residues. V shed 3 bases and J shed 8 bases, with 16 bases lying between them. Germline values: CDR1 SGHVS, CDR2 FQNEAQ. The CDR3 DNA reads as TGTGCCAGCAGCTTCCCACAGGGTACGCTCGAAAAACTGTTTTTT. Translating it yields CASSFPQGTLEKLFF.